These T cell receptor beta chains were read from a single sample in a study of ipilimumab plus nivolumab after autologous stem cell transplantation. Here immunoSEQ multiplex PCR was the method, and the copy in TCRdb shows in-frame clones only, minus some. Seen here are under 30,000 clones, about 82% observed once, and the top ten hold roughly 5.6%. The sequenced sample was PBMCs, obtained in a trial of ipilimumab plus nivolumab as post-transplant consolidation. The origin of the receptors is a male donor with diffuse large B-cell lymphoma. Both conserved end residues are part of each CDR3. D genes are given only for firm matches. Clone sizes are given selectively: once, few, many, or a class where the clone is expanded.

j_call: TRBJ2-5
d_call: -
v_call: TRBV13
clone_size: once
cdr3_aa: CASSPPLVETQYF
cdr3_nt: TGTGCCAGCAGCCCCCCCCTCGTGGAGACCCAGTACTTC

j_call: TRBJ1-2
d_call: -
v_call: TRBV30
clone_size: -
cdr3_aa: CAWSPWDNGYTF
cdr3_nt: TGTGCCTGGAGCCCCTGGGACAATGGGTACACCTTC

j_call: TRBJ2-1
d_call: TRBD2
v_call: TRBV27
clone_size: -
cdr3_aa: CASSPSGSGANNEQFF
cdr3_nt: TGTGCCAGCAGTCCCTCCGGGAGCGGGGCCAACAATGAGCAGTTCTTC

j_call: TRBJ2-5
d_call: TRBD2
v_call: TRBV5-6
clone_size: -
cdr3_aa: CASSFGLAGMETQYF
cdr3_nt: TGTGCCAGCAGCTTTGGACTAGCGGGGATGGAGACCCAGTACTTC

j_call: TRBJ2-1
d_call: -
v_call: TRBV4-1
clone_size: -
cdr3_aa: CASSQLPRYNEQFF
cdr3_nt: TGCGCCAGCAGCCAGTTACCCCGCTACAATGAGCAGTTCTTC

j_call: TRBJ1-2
d_call: -
v_call: TRBV2
clone_size: -
cdr3_aa: CASSGERTNYGYTF
cdr3_nt: TGTGCCAGCAGTGGGGAAAGGACTAACTATGGCTACACCTTC

j_call: TRBJ2-3
d_call: -
v_call: TRBV5-4
clone_size: -
cdr3_aa: CASSLDGATDTQYF
cdr3_nt: TGTGCCAGCAGCTTAGACGGGGCCACAGATACGCAGTATTTT

j_call: TRBJ1-2
d_call: -
v_call: TRBV6-5
clone_size: -
cdr3_aa: CASSYGRRSYGYTF
cdr3_nt: TGTGCCAGCAGTTACGGCAGGCGATCCTATGGCTACACCTTC

j_call: TRBJ2-7
d_call: -
v_call: TRBV7-9
clone_size: -
cdr3_aa: CASSWQSYEQYF
cdr3_nt: TGTGCCAGCAGCTGGCAGAGTTACGAGCAGTACTTC

j_call: TRBJ2-3
d_call: TRBD1
v_call: TRBV5-1
clone_size: -
cdr3_aa: CASSLDFRQGGATQYF
cdr3_nt: TGCGCCAGCAGCTTGGATTTCCGACAGGGGGGGGCTACGCAGTATTTT

j_call: TRBJ1-2
d_call: TRBD1
v_call: TRBV4-2
clone_size: -
cdr3_aa: CASSQQTAGQNYGYTF
cdr3_nt: TGTGCCAGCAGCCAACAGACCGCGGGACAGAACTATGGCTACACCTTC

j_call: TRBJ1-2
d_call: -
v_call: TRBV27
clone_size: -
cdr3_aa: CASSSDLNGYTF
cdr3_nt: TGTGCCAGCAGTTCCGACTTAAATGGCTACACCTTC

j_call: TRBJ2-5
d_call: -
v_call: TRBV10-2
clone_size: -
cdr3_aa: CASSEKGGILQETQYF
cdr3_nt: TGCGCCAGCAGTGAGAAGGGGGGGATTTTACAAGAGACCCAGTACTTC

j_call: TRBJ2-4
d_call: -
v_call: TRBV27
clone_size: once
cdr3_aa: CASSPSPQGARGDIQYF
cdr3_nt: TGTGCCAGCAGTCCAAGCCCTCAGGGGGCGCGGGGGGACATTCAGTACTTC

j_call: TRBJ1-5
d_call: -
v_call: TRBV28
clone_size: -
cdr3_aa: CASSLGGGALGNQPQHF
cdr3_nt: TGTGCCAGCAGTTTGGGTGGGGGGGCGCTGGGCAATCAGCCCCAGCATTTT

j_call: TRBJ2-5
d_call: -
v_call: TRBV11-2
clone_size: -
cdr3_aa: CASSPLLTSQETQYF
cdr3_nt: TGTGCCAGCAGCCCCCTTTTGACATCACAAGAGACCCAGTACTTC

j_call: TRBJ2-2
d_call: -
v_call: TRBV7-6
clone_size: -
cdr3_aa: CASSLVAGRELFF
cdr3_nt: TGTGCCAGCAGCTTAGTGGCAGGTCGGGAGCTGTTTTTT

j_call: TRBJ2-2
d_call: -
v_call: TRBV14
clone_size: -
cdr3_aa: CASSKPQGPGELFF
cdr3_nt: TGTGCCAGCAGCAAACCTCAGGGACCCGGGGAGCTGTTTTTT

j_call: TRBJ1-2
d_call: -
v_call: TRBV6-1
clone_size: once
cdr3_aa: CASSEGGGTHGYTF
cdr3_nt: TGTGCCAGCAGTGAAGGTGGGGGCACCCATGGCTACACCTTC

j_call: TRBJ2-1
d_call: -
v_call: TRBV19
clone_size: once
cdr3_aa: CASSIGLLNEQFF
cdr3_nt: TGTGCCAGTAGTATAGGCCTTCTCAATGAGCAGTTCTTC

j_call: TRBJ1-2
d_call: TRBD1
v_call: TRBV6-1
clone_size: once
cdr3_aa: CASRSRGTGLISYTF
cdr3_nt: TGTGCCAGCCGATCCCGGGGGACAGGCCTCATTAGCTACACCTTC

j_call: TRBJ2-5
d_call: -
v_call: TRBV7-3
clone_size: -
cdr3_aa: CASSAGGLREETQYF
cdr3_nt: TGTGCCAGCAGCGCCGGGGGACTCCGAGAAGAGACCCAGTACTTC

j_call: TRBJ1-2
d_call: -
v_call: TRBV30
clone_size: -
cdr3_aa: CAWRIGSYLGYGYTF
cdr3_nt: TGTGCCTGGAGAATAGGCTCCTACTTGGGGTATGGCTACACCTTC

j_call: TRBJ2-5
d_call: TRBD2
v_call: TRBV4-3
clone_size: -
cdr3_aa: CASSQITGLAGGPAQYF
cdr3_nt: TGCGCCAGCAGCCAGATTACGGGACTAGCGGGGGGCCCCGCCCAGTACTTC

j_call: TRBJ2-5
d_call: TRBD1
v_call: TRBV2
clone_size: -
cdr3_aa: CASRMDRGQETQYF
cdr3_nt: TGTGCCAGCAGAATGGACAGGGGGCAAGAGACCCAGTACTTC

j_call: TRBJ1-2
d_call: TRBD1
v_call: TRBV29-1
clone_size: -
cdr3_aa: CSVVGQGNYGYTF
cdr3_nt: TGCAGCGTGGTGGGACAGGGGAACTATGGCTACACCTTC

j_call: TRBJ1-6
d_call: TRBD1
v_call: TRBV6-5
clone_size: few
cdr3_aa: CASSSTDRINSPLHF
cdr3_nt: TGTGCCAGCAGTTCTACGGACAGGATTAATTCACCCCTCCACTTT

j_call: TRBJ2-1
d_call: -
v_call: TRBV6-4
clone_size: -
cdr3_aa: CASSESQGTYNEQFF
cdr3_nt: TGTGCCAGCAGCGAATCACAGGGAACCTACAATGAGCAGTTCTTC

j_call: TRBJ2-3
d_call: -
v_call: TRBV27
clone_size: -
cdr3_aa: CASSGDYRGTNTDTQYF
cdr3_nt: TGTGCCAGCAGTGGGGACTACAGGGGGACGAACACAGATACGCAGTATTTT

j_call: TRBJ1-2
d_call: -
v_call: TRBV6-1
clone_size: once
cdr3_aa: CASSEYPGQNGYTF
cdr3_nt: TGTGCCAGCAGTGAATATCCAGGACAGAATGGCTACACCTTC

j_call: TRBJ2-5
d_call: -
v_call: TRBV10-1
clone_size: -
cdr3_aa: CASSEPWTHYIEETQYF
cdr3_nt: TGCGCCAGCAGTGAGCCTTGGACCCATTATATTGAAGAGACCCAGTACTTC

j_call: TRBJ1-1
d_call: TRBD1
v_call: TRBV27
clone_size: -
cdr3_aa: CASSPRSGGGRTEAFF
cdr3_nt: TGTGCCAGCAGTCCCCGGTCAGGGGGAGGTCGAACTGAAGCTTTCTTT

j_call: TRBJ2-1
d_call: TRBD2
v_call: TRBV2
clone_size: -
cdr3_aa: CASRASGGPQYNEQFF
cdr3_nt: TGTGCCAGCAGAGCTAGCGGGGGGCCGCAATACAATGAGCAGTTCTTC

j_call: TRBJ2-5
d_call: TRBD2
v_call: TRBV30
clone_size: -
cdr3_aa: CAWGPGLRETQYF
cdr3_nt: TGTGCCTGGGGACCGGGACTACGGGAGACCCAGTACTTC

j_call: TRBJ2-7
d_call: TRBD2
v_call: TRBV5-1
clone_size: few
cdr3_aa: CASSLSSGPSYEQYF
cdr3_nt: TGCGCCAGCAGCCTGAGTAGCGGGCCTTCCTACGAGCAGTACTTC

j_call: TRBJ2-1
d_call: -
v_call: TRBV4-1
clone_size: once
cdr3_aa: CASSQGQWGNEQFF
cdr3_nt: TGCGCCAGCAGCCAAGGACAGTGGGGCAATGAGCAGTTCTTC

j_call: TRBJ2-7
d_call: -
v_call: TRBV18
clone_size: few
cdr3_aa: CASSRESGNEQYF
cdr3_nt: TGTGCCAGCTCACGGGAAAGTGGAAACGAGCAGTACTTC

j_call: TRBJ2-7
d_call: -
v_call: TRBV7-9
clone_size: -
cdr3_aa: CASSLLGEAPEDEQYF
cdr3_nt: TGTGCCAGCAGCTTACTCGGGGAAGCGCCTGAGGACGAGCAGTACTTC

j_call: TRBJ1-1
d_call: TRBD1
v_call: TRBV9
clone_size: -
cdr3_aa: CASTPQGGTEAFF
cdr3_nt: TGTGCCAGCACCCCCCAGGGGGGCACTGAAGCTTTCTTT

j_call: TRBJ2-7
d_call: -
v_call: TRBV6-5
clone_size: -
cdr3_aa: CASSYSEGSYEQYF
cdr3_nt: TGTGCCAGCAGTTACTCGGAGGGATCCTACGAGCAGTACTTC

j_call: TRBJ1-1
d_call: -
v_call: TRBV7-2
clone_size: few
cdr3_aa: CASSPTVNTEAFF
cdr3_nt: TGTGCCAGCAGCCCGACAGTGAACACTGAAGCTTTCTTT

j_call: TRBJ2-1
d_call: -
v_call: TRBV15
clone_size: -
cdr3_aa: CATSRVQAMPGEQFF
cdr3_nt: TGTGCCACCAGCAGAGTACAGGCCATGCCTGGTGAGCAGTTCTTC

j_call: TRBJ1-2
d_call: -
v_call: TRBV19
clone_size: -
cdr3_aa: CASSTVRWAGYTF
cdr3_nt: TGTGCCAGTAGTACCGTAAGATGGGCTGGCTACACCTTC

j_call: TRBJ1-2
d_call: -
v_call: TRBV7-9
clone_size: -
cdr3_aa: CASSSEPYGYTF
cdr3_nt: TGTGCCAGCAGCTCGGAACCCTATGGCTACACCTTC

j_call: TRBJ1-2
d_call: -
v_call: TRBV10-3
clone_size: -
cdr3_aa: CAISEAGGTYGYTF
cdr3_nt: TGTGCCATCAGTGAGGCGGGAGGGACCTATGGCTACACCTTC

j_call: TRBJ2-7
d_call: -
v_call: TRBV7-2
clone_size: -
cdr3_aa: CASRLEGYSYEQYF
cdr3_nt: TGTGCCAGCAGACTGGAGGGGTACTCCTACGAGCAGTACTTC

j_call: TRBJ1-4
d_call: -
v_call: TRBV4-1
clone_size: -
cdr3_aa: CASSQGEANEKLFF
cdr3_nt: TGCGCCAGCAGCCAGGGGGAAGCGAATGAAAAACTGTTTTTT

j_call: TRBJ1-2
d_call: -
v_call: TRBV6-1
clone_size: -
cdr3_aa: CASSMRKTYGYTF
cdr3_nt: TGTGCCAGCAGTATGCGAAAGACCTATGGCTACACCTTC

j_call: TRBJ2-1
d_call: TRBD2
v_call: TRBV5-1
clone_size: once
cdr3_aa: CASSLVRGGLEYNEQFF
cdr3_nt: TGCGCCAGCAGCTTGGTGCGGGGGGGACTAGAGTACAATGAGCAGTTCTTC

j_call: TRBJ2-2
d_call: TRBD2
v_call: TRBV5-1
clone_size: -
cdr3_aa: CASSLPGLAGSGTGELFF
cdr3_nt: TGCGCCAGCAGCTTGCCGGGACTAGCGGGGAGCGGGACCGGGGAGCTGTTTTTT

j_call: TRBJ1-1
d_call: -
v_call: TRBV5-1
clone_size: -
cdr3_aa: CASSLNRLGTEAFF
cdr3_nt: TGCGCCAGCAGCCTGAACAGACTTGGCACTGAAGCTTTCTTT

j_call: TRBJ2-2
d_call: -
v_call: TRBV4-2
clone_size: -
cdr3_aa: CASSQYRVTGELFF
cdr3_nt: TGTGCCAGCAGCCAATACAGGGTCACCGGGGAGCTGTTTTTT

j_call: TRBJ2-5
d_call: -
v_call: TRBV7-2
clone_size: -
cdr3_aa: CASSLDAGAGEETQYF
cdr3_nt: TGTGCCAGCAGCTTAGATGCGGGGGCCGGTGAAGAGACCCAGTACTTC

j_call: TRBJ2-7
d_call: -
v_call: TRBV4-3
clone_size: -
cdr3_aa: CASSQEEGSGEQYF
cdr3_nt: TGCGCCAGCAGCCAAGAGGAGGGATCGGGAGAGCAGTACTTC